This TCR beta chain was recovered during a study of a mutant IDH1 vaccine in newly diagnosed glioma. Study details: Commencement of vaccination occurred 4-6 weeks following radiotherapy alone, or concurrently with temozolomide cycles. The treated group averaged about 44 years old and was roughly 60% male, approximately 38% female. General study results and limits: Evidence of vaccine-induced immune responses was documented in about 93% of patients.

The V gene end was trimmed by 5 bases and the J gene end by 5 bases; junction bases not matched to a gene: 6. Germline-derived CDR1 and CDR2 are SGHNT and YENEEA. This CDR3 is 16 amino acids long. On this clone itself: Its antigen is currently unknown.

Time point described: week 5, during vaccination. It was 300 ug of mutant IDH1 20-mer peptide that made up each vaccine dose, given with topical imiquimod. New astrocytomas of WHO grade 3 or 4 that were IDH1-mutant and ATRX-lost were found in the donors. The table came from immunoSEQ multiplex PCR; TCRdb's copy has only in-frame clones and leaves some out. The sample has over 50,000 clones, 81% seen once. The J gene is TRBJ2-2, the V gene TRBV11-3, with TRBD1 matching over 12 bases. This sequence was found in a young man with glioma. This material consisted of PBMCs, taken from a glioma patient whose treatment included an IDH1 peptide vaccine. The CDR3 here is CASSLGQGARTGELFF. For the CDR3, the DNA is TGTGCCAGCAGCCTGGGACAGGGGGCAAGGACCGGGGAGCTGTTTTTT. The full variable domain, its missing parts supplied by reference TRBV11-3 and TRBJ2-2, is EAGVVQSPRYKIIEKKQPVAFWCNPISGHNTLYWYLQNLGQGPELLIRYENEEAVDDSQLPKDRFSAERLKGVDSTLKIQPAELGDSAVYLCASSLGQGARTGELFFGEGSRLTVL.